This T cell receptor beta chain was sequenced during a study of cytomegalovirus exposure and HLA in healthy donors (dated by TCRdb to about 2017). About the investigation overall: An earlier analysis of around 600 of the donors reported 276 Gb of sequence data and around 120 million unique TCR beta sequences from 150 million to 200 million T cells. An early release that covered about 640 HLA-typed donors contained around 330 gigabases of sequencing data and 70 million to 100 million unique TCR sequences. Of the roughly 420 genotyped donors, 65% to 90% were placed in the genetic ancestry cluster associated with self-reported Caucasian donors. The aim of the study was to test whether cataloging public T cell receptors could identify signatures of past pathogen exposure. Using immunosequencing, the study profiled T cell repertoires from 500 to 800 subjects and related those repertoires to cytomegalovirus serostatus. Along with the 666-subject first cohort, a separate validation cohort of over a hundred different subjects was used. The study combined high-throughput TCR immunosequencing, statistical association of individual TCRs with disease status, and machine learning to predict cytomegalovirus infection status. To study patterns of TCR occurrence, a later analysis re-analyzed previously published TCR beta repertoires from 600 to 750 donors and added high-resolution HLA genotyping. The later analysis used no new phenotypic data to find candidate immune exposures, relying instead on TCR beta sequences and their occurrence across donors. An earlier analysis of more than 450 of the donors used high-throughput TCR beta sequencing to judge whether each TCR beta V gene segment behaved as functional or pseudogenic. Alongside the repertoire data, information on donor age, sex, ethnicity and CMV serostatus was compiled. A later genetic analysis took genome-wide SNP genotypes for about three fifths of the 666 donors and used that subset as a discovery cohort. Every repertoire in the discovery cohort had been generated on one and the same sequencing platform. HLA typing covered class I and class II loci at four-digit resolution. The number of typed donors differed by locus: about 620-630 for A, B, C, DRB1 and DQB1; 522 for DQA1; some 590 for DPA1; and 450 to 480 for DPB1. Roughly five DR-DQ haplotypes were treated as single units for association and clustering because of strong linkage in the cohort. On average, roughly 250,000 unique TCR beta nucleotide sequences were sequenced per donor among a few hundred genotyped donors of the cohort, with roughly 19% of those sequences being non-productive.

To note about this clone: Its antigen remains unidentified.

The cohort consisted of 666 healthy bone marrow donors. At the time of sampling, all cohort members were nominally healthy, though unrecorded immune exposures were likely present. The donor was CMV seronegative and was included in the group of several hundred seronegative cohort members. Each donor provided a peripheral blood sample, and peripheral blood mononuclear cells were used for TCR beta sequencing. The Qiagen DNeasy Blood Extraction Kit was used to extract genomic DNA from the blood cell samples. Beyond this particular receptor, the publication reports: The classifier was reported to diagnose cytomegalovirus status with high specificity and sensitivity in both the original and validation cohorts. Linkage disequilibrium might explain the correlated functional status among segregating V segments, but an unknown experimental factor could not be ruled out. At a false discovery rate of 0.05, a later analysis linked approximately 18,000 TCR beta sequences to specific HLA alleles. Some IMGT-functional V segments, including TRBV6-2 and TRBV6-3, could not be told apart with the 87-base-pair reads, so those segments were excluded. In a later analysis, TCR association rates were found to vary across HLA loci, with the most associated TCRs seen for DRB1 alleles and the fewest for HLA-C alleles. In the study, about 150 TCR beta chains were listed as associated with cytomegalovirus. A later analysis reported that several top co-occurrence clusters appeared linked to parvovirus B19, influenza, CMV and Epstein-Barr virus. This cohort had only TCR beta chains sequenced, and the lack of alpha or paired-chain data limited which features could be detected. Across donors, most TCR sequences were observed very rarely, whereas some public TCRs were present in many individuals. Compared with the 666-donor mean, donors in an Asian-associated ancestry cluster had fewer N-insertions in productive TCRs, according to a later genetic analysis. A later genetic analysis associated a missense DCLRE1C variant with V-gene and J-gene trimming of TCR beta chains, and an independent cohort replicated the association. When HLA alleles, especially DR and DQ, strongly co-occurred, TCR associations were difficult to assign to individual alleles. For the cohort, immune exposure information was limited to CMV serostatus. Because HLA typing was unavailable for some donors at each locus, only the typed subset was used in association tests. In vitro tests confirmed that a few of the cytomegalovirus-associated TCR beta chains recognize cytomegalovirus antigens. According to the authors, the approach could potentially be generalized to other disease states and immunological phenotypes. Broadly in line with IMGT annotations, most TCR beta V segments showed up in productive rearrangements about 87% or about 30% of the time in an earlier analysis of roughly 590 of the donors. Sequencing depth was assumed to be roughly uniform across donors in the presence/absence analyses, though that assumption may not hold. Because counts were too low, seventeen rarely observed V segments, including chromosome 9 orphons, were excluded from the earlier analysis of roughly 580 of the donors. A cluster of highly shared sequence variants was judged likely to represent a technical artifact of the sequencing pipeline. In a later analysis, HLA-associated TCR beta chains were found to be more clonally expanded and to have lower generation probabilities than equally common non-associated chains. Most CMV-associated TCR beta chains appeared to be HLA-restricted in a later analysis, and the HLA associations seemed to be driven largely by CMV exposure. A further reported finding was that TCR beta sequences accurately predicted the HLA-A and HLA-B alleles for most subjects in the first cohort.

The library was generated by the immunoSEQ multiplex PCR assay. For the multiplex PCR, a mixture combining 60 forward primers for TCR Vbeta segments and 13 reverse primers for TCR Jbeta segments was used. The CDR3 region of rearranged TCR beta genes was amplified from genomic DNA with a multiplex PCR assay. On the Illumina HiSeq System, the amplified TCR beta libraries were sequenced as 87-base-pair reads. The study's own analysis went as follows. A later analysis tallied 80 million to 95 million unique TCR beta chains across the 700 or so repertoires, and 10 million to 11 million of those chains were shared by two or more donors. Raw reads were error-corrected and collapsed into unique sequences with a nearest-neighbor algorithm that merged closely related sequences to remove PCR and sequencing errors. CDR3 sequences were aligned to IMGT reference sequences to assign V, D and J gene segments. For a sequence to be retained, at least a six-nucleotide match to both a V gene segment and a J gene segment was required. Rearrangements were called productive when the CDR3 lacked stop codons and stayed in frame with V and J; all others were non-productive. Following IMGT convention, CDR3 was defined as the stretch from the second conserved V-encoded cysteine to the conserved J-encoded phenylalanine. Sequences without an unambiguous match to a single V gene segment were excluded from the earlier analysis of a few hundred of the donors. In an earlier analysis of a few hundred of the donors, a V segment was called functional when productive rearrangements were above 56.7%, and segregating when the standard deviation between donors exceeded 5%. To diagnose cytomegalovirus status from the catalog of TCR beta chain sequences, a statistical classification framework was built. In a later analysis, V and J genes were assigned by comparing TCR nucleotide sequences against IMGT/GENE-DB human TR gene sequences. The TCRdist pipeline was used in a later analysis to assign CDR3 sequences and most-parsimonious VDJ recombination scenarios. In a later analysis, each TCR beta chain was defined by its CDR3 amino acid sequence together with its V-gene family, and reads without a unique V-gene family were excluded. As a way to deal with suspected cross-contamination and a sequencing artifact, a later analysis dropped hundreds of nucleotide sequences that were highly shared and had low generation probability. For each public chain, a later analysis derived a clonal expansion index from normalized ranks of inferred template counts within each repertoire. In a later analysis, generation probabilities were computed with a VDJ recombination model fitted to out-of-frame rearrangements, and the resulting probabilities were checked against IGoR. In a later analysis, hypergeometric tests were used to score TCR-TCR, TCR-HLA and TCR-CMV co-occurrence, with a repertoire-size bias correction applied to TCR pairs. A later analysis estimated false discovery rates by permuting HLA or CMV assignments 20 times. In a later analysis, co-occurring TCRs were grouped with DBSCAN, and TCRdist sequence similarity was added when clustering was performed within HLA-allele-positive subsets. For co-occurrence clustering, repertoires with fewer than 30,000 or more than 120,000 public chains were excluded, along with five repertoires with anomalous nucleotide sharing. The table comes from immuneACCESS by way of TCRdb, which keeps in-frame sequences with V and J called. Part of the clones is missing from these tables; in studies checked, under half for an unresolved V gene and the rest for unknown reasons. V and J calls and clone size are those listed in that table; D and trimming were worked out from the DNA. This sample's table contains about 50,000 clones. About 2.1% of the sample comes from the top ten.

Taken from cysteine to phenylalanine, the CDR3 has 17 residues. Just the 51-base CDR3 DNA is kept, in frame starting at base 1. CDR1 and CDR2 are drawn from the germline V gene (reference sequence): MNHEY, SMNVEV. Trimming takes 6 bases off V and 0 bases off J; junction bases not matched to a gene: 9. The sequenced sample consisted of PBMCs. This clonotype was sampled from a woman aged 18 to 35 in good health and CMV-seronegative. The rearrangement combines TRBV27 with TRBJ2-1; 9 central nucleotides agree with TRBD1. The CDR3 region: CASSLTGTGSSYNEQFF. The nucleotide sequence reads TGTGCCAGCAGCCTGACCGGGACAGGGAGCTCCTACAATGAGCAGTTCTTC.